This is a list of T cell receptor beta chains from one sample in a study of cytomegalovirus exposure and HLA in healthy donors. Sequenced by immunoSEQ multiplex PCR; TCRdb stores in-frame clones only, minus some. Found here are some 190,000 clones, approximately 89% of them singletons; the top ten hold about 7.2%. Sequencing was performed on PBMCs. The source of these receptors is a man in his thirties or forties in good health and CMV-seropositive. Each CDR3 is given with its conserved first and last residue. The D gene is left open where the match is weak. Only some rows state a clone size, as once, few, many or a class for expanded clones.

V	size	D	J	DNA	CDR3
TRBV5-1	.	TRBD2	TRBJ2-1	TGCGCCAGCAGCTTGGGCAGCGGGAGTCGCAATGAGCAGTTCTTC	CASSLGSGSRNEQFF
TRBV7-2	once	.	TRBJ2-1	TGTGCCAGCAGCCGGGACCTCTGGAATGAGCAGTTCTTC	CASSRDLWNEQFF
TRBV9	.	.	TRBJ2-1	TGTGCCAGCAGCGGCCTGGGCAATGAGCAGTTCTTC	CASSGLGNEQFF
TRBV2	.	.	TRBJ2-3	TGTGCCAGCAGTGGCGTTGGCTTACTACACACAGATACGCAGTATTTT	CASSGVGLLHTDTQYF
TRBV7-9	.	.	TRBJ1-6	TGTGCCAGCAGCTTACTGGGGGGCGGTTCACCCCTCCACTTT	CASSLLGGGSPLHF
TRBV9	.	.	TRBJ1-5	TGTGCCAGCAGCGCGACAGGATTCGATCAGCCCCAGCATTTT	CASSATGFDQPQHF
TRBV27	.	TRBD2	TRBJ2-4	TGTGCCAGCAGCCCCGCAGGAGGCCGGGGGGAGGGCAACATTCAGTACTTC	CASSPAGGRGEGNIQYF
TRBV7-9	.	.	TRBJ2-3	TGTGCCAGCAGCTTAGAAGGGAGTGCAGATACGCAGTATTTT	CASSLEGSADTQYF
TRBV4-1	.	.	TRBJ2-3	TGCGCCAGCAGCCCGATTCCTGGGGCGGGGACAGATACGCAGTATTTT	CASSPIPGAGTDTQYF
TRBV7-9	.	TRBD1	TRBJ1-2	TGTGCCAGCAGCTCAACAGGGGGCCGGGACTATGGCTACACCTTC	CASSSTGGRDYGYTF
TRBV6-5	.	TRBD2	TRBJ2-1	TGTGCCAGCAGTCAGGGAGGGGCCGGTTACAATGAGCAGTTCTTC	CASSQGGAGYNEQFF
TRBV28	.	.	TRBJ1-5	TGTGCCAGCAGTTACAGGAGATTGGGCAATCAGCCCCAGCATTTT	CASSYRRLGNQPQHF
TRBV9	.	.	TRBJ1-4	TGTGCCAGCAGCGTAGGGGGAGGGCAAGCTAATGAAAAACTGTTTTTT	CASSVGGGQANEKLFF
TRBV27	.	TRBD1	TRBJ2-3	TGTGCCAGCAGTTTGGACAGGGGGAATATAGATACGCAGTATTTT	CASSLDRGNIDTQYF
TRBV7-9	.	TRBD1	TRBJ1-1	TGTGCCAGCACCGACCGACAGGGATTGAACACTGAAGCTTTCTTT	CASTDRQGLNTEAFF
TRBV7-2	.	.	TRBJ2-2	TGTGCCAGCAGCTGGGGGTCGGGGACTACCGGGGAGCTGTTTTTT	CASSWGSGTTGELFF
TRBV9	.	TRBD1	TRBJ1-2	TGTGCCAGCAGCTTGGGACAGCAGATAGGCTATGGCTACACCTTC	CASSLGQQIGYGYTF
TRBV14	.	.	TRBJ1-4	TGTGCCAGCAGCCAAGATCTGGGGGTCCCTAATGAAAAACTGTTTTTT	CASSQDLGVPNEKLFF
TRBV11-2	.	TRBD2	TRBJ2-7	TGTGCCAGCAGCTTAAGTCCCAGCGGGAGCGTTATCTACGAGCAGTACTTC	CASSLSPSGSVIYEQYF
TRBV7-9	.	.	TRBJ2-7	TGTGCCAGCAGCGTAGACAGCTACGAGCAGTACTTC	CASSVDSYEQYF
TRBV4-1	.	TRBD2	TRBJ2-7	TGCGCCAGCAGCCAAGCCCTAGCGGGAGAACTCGAGGTAGGCTACGAGCAGTACTTC	CASSQALAGELEVGYEQYF
TRBV27	.	TRBD1	TRBJ2-7	TGTGCCAGCAGTCCCGCCGGGACAGGCGGCCTCGAGCAGTACTTC	CASSPAGTGGLEQYF
TRBV27	few	.	TRBJ2-1	TGTGCCAGCAGTAAGACAGGTCAGTTGAATGAGCAGTTCTTC	CASSKTGQLNEQFF
TRBV5-1	.	.	TRBJ2-1	TGCGCCAGCAGCACGGACTGGACGGGAAATGAGCAGTTCTTC	CASSTDWTGNEQFF
TRBV5-6	.	.	TRBJ1-1	TGTGCCAGCAGCTTATCGCCCGTTTATGAAGCTTTCTTT	CASSLSPVYEAFF
TRBV6-1	.	.	TRBJ2-1	TGTGCCAGCGCTACCTTCGAGGGAGATGAGCAGTTCTTC	CASATFEGDEQFF
TRBV7-9	.	.	TRBJ1-1	TGTGCCAGCAGCTTGCAGGGGGCTTTCTTT	CASSLQGAFF
TRBV6-5	.	.	TRBJ2-5	TGTGCCAGCAGTTACGCGTCTAGCGACCCAAAAGAGACCCAGTACTTC	CASSYASSDPKETQYF
TRBV6-4	.	TRBD2	TRBJ2-3	TGTGCCAGCAGTGACCGGGGGGACTCTAGCACAGATACGCAGTATTTT	CASSDRGDSSTDTQYF
TRBV5-3	.	TRBD1	TRBJ1-3	TGTGCCAGAAGCCCTCCCGGGACAGCCTTGGGTCACACCATATATTTT	CARSPPGTALGHTIYF
TRBV13	.	.	TRBJ2-7	TGTGCCAGCAGCTCAAACAGGGTTGGCTACGAGCAGTACTTC	CASSSNRVGYEQYF
TRBV29-1	.	TRBD1	TRBJ1-1	TGCAGCGTCGCCCGGGACAGTGGGACTGAAGCTTTCTTT	CSVARDSGTEAFF
TRBV12-5	.	.	TRBJ2-7	TGTGCTACCGAGTCGGACACCACCTACGAGCAGTACTTC	CATESDTTYEQYF
TRBV7-9	.	TRBD2	TRBJ2-3	TGTGCCAGCAGTTTTATAAGGGAGGGGCCGGGAGATACGCAGTATTTT	CASSFIREGPGDTQYF
TRBV15	.	.	TRBJ1-4	TGTGCCACCAGCAGAAATTGGGGGGCCGAGGGTGAAAAACTGTTTTTT	CATSRNWGAEGEKLFF
TRBV7-9	once	TRBD1	TRBJ1-5	TGTGCCAGCAGCCTATTCGGACAGGGGAATCAGCCCCAGCATTTT	CASSLFGQGNQPQHF
TRBV7-2	.	.	TRBJ2-5	TGTGCCAGCAGCGCACCACCCGGGACACTCCAAGAGACCCAGTACTTC	CASSAPPGTLQETQYF
TRBV4-1	.	.	TRBJ1-2	TGCGCCAGCAGCCAAGAGCGTCCGGATGGGGATGGCTACACCTTC	CASSQERPDGDGYTF
TRBV7-9	.	.	TRBJ2-1	TGTGCCAGCAGCAAAAGGGGGAACTCCTACAATGAGCAGTTCTTC	CASSKRGNSYNEQFF
TRBV10-3	once	.	TRBJ2-1	TGTGCCATCAGTGATTTCGACAGTGCAATACACGGGGGTGAGCAGTTCTTC	CAISDFDSAIHGGEQFF
TRBV7-2	.	.	TRBJ2-7	TGTGCCAGCAGCTTAGCGGCACAGAGACCCTCCTACGAGCAGTACTTC	CASSLAAQRPSYEQYF
TRBV5-1	.	.	TRBJ2-2	TGCGCCAGCAGCCCGGATCCCACTAGAGCCGGGGAGCTGTTTTTT	CASSPDPTRAGELFF
TRBV5-4	.	.	TRBJ2-7	TGTGCCAGCAGTGTGGGATTCTCAGGGTCTGGGGAGCAGTACTTC	CASSVGFSGSGEQYF
TRBV9	.	.	TRBJ2-7	TGTGCCAATACCAGGGGGGTCTACGAGCAGTACTTC	CANTRGVYEQYF
TRBV5-8	.	.	TRBJ2-7	TGTGCCAGCAGCTTTGTAGGGGGCGGGAGCGAGCAGTACTTC	CASSFVGGGSEQYF
TRBV5-1	.	.	TRBJ2-3	TGCGCCAGCAGCTTGGCCACTCCCCGCGATACGCAGTATTTT	CASSLATPRDTQYF
TRBV28	.	.	TRBJ2-7	TGTGCCAGCAGTTTATTGGCCTACGAGCAGTACTTC	CASSLLAYEQYF
TRBV28	.	TRBD2	TRBJ2-7	TGTGCCAGCAGCCCTGCCGAAGCTAGCGGGGAGGGCGAGCAGTACTTC	CASSPAEASGEGEQYF
TRBV6-6	few	.	TRBJ1-2	TGTGCCAGCAGTTTCCGACAACCTGTCAACTATGGCTACACCTTC	CASSFRQPVNYGYTF
TRBV11-3	.	.	TRBJ2-5	TGTGCCAGCAGTTGGCCCTCCGATATGTCCCAGTACTTC	CASSWPSDMSQYF